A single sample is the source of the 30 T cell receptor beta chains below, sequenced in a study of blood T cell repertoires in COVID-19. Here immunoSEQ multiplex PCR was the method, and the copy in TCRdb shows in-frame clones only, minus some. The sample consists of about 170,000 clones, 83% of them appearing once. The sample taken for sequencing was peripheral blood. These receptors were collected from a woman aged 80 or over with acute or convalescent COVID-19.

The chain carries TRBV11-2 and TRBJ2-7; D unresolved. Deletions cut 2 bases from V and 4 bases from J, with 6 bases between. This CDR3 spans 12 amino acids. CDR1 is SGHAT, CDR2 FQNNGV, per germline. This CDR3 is CASSLSGYEQYF. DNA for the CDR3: TGTGCCAGCAGCTTATCCGGTTACGAGCAGTACTTC. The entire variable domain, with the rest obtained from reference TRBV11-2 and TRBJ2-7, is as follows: EAGVAQSPRYKIIEKRQSVAFWCNPISGHATLYWYQQILGQGPKLLIQFQNNGVVDDSQLPKDRFSAERLKGVDSTLKIQPAKLEDSAVYLCASSLSGYEQYFGPGTRLTVT.

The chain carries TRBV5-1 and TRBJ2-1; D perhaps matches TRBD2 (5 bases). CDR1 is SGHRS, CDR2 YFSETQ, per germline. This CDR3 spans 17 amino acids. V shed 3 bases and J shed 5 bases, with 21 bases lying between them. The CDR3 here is CASSSTILGRENNEQFF. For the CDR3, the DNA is TGCGCCAGCAGCTCGACGATACTAGGAAGAGAAAACAATGAGCAGTTCTTC.

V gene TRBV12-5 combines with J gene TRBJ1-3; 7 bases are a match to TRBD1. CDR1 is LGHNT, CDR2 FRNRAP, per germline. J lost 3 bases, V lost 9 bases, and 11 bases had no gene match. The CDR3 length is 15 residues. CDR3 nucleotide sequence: TGTGCTAGGTCAATAAAGCAGGGGGATGGAAACACCATATATTTT. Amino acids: CARSIKQGDGNTIYF.

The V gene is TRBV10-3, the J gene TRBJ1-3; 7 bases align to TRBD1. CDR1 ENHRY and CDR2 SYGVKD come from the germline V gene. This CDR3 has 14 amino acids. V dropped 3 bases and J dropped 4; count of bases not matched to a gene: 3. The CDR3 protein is CAISEMTGGNTIYF. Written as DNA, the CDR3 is TGTGCCATCAGTGAAATGACAGGGGGAAACACCATATATTTT.

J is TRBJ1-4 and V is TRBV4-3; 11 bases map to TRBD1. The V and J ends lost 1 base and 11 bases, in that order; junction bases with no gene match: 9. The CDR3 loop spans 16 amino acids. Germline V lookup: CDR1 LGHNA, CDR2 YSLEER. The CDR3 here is CASSQGTGTGGEKLFF. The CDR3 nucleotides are TGCGCCAGCAGCCAAGGGACTGGGACAGGGGGAGAGAAACTGTTTTTT.

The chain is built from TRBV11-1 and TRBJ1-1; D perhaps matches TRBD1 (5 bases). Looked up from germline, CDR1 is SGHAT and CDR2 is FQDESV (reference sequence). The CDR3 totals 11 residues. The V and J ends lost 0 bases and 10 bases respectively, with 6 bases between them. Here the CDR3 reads CASSLAGGAFF. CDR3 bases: TGTGCCAGCAGCTTAGCCGGGGGAGCTTTCTTT.

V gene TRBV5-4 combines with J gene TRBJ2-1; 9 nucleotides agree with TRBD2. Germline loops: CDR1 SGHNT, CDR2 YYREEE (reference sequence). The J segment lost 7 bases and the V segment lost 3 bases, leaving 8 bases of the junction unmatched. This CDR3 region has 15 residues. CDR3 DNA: TGTGCCAGCAGCTCGGGAGCGGGGGGTCAGAATGAGCAGTTCTTC. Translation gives CASSSGAGGQNEQFF.

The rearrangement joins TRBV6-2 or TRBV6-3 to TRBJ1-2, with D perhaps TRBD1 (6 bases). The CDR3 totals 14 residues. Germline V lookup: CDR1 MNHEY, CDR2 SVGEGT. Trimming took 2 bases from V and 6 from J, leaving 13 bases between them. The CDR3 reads CASSYTQQGDGYTF. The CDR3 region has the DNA TGTGCCAGCAGTTACACGCAACAGGGAGATGGCTACACCTTC.

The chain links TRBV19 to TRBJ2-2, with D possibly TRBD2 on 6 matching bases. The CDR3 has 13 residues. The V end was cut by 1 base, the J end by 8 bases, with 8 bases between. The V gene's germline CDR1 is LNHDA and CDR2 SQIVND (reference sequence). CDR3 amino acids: CASSIVEGGELFF. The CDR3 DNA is TGTGCCAGTAGTATAGTGGAGGGTGGGGAGCTGTTTTTT. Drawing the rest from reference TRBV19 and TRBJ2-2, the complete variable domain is DGGITQSPKYLFRKEGQNVTLSCEQNLNHDAMYWYRQDPGQGLRLIYYSQIVNDFQKGDIAEGYSVSREKKESFPLTVTSAQKNPTAFYLCASSIVEGGELFFGEGSRLTVL.

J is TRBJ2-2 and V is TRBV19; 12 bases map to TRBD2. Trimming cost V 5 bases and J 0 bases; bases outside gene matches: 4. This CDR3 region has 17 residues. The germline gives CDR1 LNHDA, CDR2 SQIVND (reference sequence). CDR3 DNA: TGTGCCAGTAGTCCCCTAGCGGGAGGGTCGAACACCGGGGAGCTGTTTTTT. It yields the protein CASSPLAGGSNTGELFF.

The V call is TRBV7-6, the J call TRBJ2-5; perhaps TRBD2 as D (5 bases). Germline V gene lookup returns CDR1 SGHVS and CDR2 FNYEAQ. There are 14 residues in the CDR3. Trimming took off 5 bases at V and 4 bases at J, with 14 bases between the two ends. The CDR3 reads CASSPGVDLETQYF. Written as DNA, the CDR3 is TGTGCCAGCAGCCCAGGCGTGGACTTAGAGACCCAGTACTTC.

CDR3 in amino acids: CASSSRGRPPLLQETQYF. CDR3 nucleotides: TGCGCCAGCAGCTCTAGGGGGCGGCCACCCCTACTACAAGAGACCCAGTACTTC. The rearrangement uses TRBV5-1 and TRBJ2-5; 7 nucleotides agree with TRBD1. CDR1 is SGHRS and CDR2 is YFSETQ in the germline V gene. The CDR3 length is 18 residues. The J segment lost 2 bases and the V segment lost 3 bases, leaving 16 bases of the junction unmatched.

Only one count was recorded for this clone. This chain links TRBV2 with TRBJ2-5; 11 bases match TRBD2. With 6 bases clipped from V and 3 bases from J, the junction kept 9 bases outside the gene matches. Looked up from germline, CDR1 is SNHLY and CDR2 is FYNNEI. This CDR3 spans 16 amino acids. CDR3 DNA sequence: TGTGCCAGCAGCTTTTCTAGCGGGGGGAGGGAAGAGACCCAGTACTTC. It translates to CASSFSSGGREETQYF. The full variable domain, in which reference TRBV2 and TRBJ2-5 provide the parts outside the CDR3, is EPEVTQTPSHQVTQMGQEVILRCVPISNHLYFYWYRQILGQKVEFLVSFYNNEISEKSEIFDDQFSVERPDGSNFTLKIRSTKLEDSAMYFCASSFSSGGREETQYFGPGTRLLVL.

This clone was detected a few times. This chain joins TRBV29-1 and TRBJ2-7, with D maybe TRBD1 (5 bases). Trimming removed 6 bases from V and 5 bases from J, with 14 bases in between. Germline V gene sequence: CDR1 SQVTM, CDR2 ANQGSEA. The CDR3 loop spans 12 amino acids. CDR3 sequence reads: CSVRRDNDEQYF. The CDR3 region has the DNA TGCAGCGTCCGCAGGGATAATGACGAGCAGTACTTC.

Here the CDR3 DNA reads TGTGCCAGCAGCGTACCTAGCGGGGGGGTGATCTCCTACGAGCAGTACTTC. This sequence encodes CASSVPSGGVISYEQYF. This sequence joins TRBV6-2 or TRBV6-3 and TRBJ2-7; 12 nucleotides agree with TRBD2. Trimming removed 6 bases from V and 0 bases from J; junction bases left unmatched: 9. Germline CDR1 reads MNHEY; CDR2 reads SVGEGT. The CDR3 spans 17 residues.

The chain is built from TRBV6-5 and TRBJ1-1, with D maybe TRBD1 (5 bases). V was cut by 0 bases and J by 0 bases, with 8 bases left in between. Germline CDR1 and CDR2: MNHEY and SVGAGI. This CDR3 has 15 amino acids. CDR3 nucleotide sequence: TGTGCCAGCAGTTACTCTCCGGACATGAACACTGAAGCTTTCTTT. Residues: CASSYSPDMNTEAFF.

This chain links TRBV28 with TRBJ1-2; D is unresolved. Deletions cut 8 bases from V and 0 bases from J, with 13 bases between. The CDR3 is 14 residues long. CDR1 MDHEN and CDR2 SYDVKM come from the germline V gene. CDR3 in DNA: TGTGCCAGCGGAGGTGGGCGGGCTAACTATGGCTACACCTTC. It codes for CASGGGRANYGYTF.

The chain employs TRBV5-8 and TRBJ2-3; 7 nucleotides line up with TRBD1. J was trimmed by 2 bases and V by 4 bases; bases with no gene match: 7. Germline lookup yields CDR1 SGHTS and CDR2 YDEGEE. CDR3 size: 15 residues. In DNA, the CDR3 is TGTGCCAGCAGCAAAGGGGGCATCTCCACAGATACGCAGTATTTT. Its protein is CASSKGGISTDTQYF. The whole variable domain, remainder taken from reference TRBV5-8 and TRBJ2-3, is EAGVTQSPTHLIKTRGQQATLRCSPISGHTSVYWYQQALGLGLQFLLWYDEGEERNRGNFPPRFSGRQFPNYSSELNVNALELEDSALYLCASSKGGISTDTQYFGPGTRLTVL.

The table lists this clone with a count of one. The CDR3 region is CAWSKAGGQLGYTF. Here the CDR3 DNA reads TGTGCCTGGAGTAAGGCAGGGGGCCAGCTTGGCTACACCTTC. This rearrangement joins TRBV30 to TRBJ1-2; 8 bases line up with TRBD1. The CDR3 is 14 amino acids. Germline lookup yields CDR1 GTSNPN and CDR2 SVGIG (reference sequence). Trimming took 2 bases from V and 7 from J; bases not matched to a gene: 9.

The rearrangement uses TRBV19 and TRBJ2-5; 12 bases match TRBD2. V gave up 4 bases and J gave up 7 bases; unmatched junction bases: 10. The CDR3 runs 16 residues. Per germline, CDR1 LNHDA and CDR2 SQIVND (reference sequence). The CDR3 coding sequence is TGTGCCAGTAGTACGGGACTAGCGGGCAGAGTCGGGACCCAGTACTTC. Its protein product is CASSTGLAGRVGTQYF. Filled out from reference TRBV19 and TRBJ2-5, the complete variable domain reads DGGITQSPKYLFRKEGQNVTLSCEQNLNHDAMYWYRQDPGQGLRLIYYSQIVNDFQKGDIAEGYSVSREKKESFPLTVTSAQKNPTAFYLCASSTGLAGRVGTQYFGPGTRLLVL.

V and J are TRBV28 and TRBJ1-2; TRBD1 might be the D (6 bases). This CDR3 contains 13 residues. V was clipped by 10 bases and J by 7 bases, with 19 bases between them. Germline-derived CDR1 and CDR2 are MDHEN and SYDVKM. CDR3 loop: CATHPTGERGYTF. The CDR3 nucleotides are TGTGCCACTCATCCGACAGGTGAACGTGGCTACACCTTC.

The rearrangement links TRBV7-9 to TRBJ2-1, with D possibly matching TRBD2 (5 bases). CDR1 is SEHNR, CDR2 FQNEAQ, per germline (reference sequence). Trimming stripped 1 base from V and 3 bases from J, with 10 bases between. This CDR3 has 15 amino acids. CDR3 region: CASSLDTGNYNEQFF. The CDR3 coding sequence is TGTGCCAGCAGCTTAGATACGGGGAACTACAATGAGCAGTTCTTC.

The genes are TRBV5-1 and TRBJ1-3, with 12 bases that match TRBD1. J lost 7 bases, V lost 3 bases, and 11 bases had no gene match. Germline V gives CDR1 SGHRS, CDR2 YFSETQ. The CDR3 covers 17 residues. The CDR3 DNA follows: TGCGCCAGCAGCTACAACCAGGGACAGGGGGCGCGTAACACCATATATTTT. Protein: CASSYNQGQGARNTIYF.

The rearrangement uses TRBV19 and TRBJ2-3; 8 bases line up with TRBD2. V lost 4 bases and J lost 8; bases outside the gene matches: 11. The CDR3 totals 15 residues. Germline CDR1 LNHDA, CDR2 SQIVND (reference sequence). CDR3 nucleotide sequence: TGTGCCAGTAGTACAACTAGCGGAGCACAGATTACGCAGTATTTT. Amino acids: CASSTTSGAQITQYF.

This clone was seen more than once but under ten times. The CDR3: CASSTGTGRYEQFF. CDR3 sequence (DNA): TGCGCCAGCAGCACAGGAACAGGGCGGTACGAGCAGTTCTTC. The rearrangement joins TRBV5-1 to TRBJ2-1, with a possible D match to TRBD1 (6 bases). Germline values: CDR1 SGHRS, CDR2 YFSETQ. V was clipped by 4 bases and J by 10 bases, with 18 bases between them. There are 14 residues in the CDR3.

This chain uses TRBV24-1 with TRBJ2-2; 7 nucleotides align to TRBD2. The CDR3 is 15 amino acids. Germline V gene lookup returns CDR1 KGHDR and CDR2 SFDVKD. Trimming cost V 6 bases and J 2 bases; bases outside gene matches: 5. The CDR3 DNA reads TGTGCCACCAGTAGGGGAGGGTCCAACACCGGGGAGCTGTTTTTT. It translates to CATSRGGSNTGELFF.

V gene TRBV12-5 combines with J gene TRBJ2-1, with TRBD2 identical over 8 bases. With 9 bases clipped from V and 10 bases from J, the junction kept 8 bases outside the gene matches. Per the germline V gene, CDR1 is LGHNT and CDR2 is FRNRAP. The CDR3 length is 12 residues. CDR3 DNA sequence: TGTGCTAGGGAACCTCGACTAGCGGAGCAGTTCTTC. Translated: CAREPRLAEQFF.

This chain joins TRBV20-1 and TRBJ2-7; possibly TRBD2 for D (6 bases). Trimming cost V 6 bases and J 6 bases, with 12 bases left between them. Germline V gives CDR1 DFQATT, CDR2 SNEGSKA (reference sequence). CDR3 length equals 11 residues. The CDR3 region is CSASRDFEQYF. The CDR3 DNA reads TGCAGTGCCTCCCGGGACTTCGAGCAGTACTTC.

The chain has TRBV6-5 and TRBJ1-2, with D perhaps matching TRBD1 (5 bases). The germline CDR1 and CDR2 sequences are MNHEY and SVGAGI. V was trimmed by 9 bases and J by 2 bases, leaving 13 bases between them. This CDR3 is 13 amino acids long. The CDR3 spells CASTTELNYGYTF. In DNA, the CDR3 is TGTGCCAGTACGACAGAGTTAAACTATGGCTACACCTTC.

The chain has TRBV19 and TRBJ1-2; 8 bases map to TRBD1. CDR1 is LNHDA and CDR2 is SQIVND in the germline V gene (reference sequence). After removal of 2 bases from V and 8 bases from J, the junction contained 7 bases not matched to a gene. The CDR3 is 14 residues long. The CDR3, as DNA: TGTGCCAGTAGTATATTGCAGGGGGCGTCGGGCTACACCTTC. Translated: CASSILQGASGYTF.